What follows are 19 T cell receptor beta chains derived from one specimen sequenced in a study of blood T cells in healthy people across ages. It was with a sample-barcoded 5' primer and a J-beta primer mix that a second PCR of roughly 7 to 12 cycles was run. TCRdb fed the 5' RACE reads into MiXCR, producing one record per CDR3 protein. Among 2 million or so distinct CDR3 sequences, roughly 50% were seen once, and the ten largest hold less than 2.5%. What was sequenced was blood. The receptors were gathered from a woman in her forties in good health.

The gene calls are TRBV29-1 and TRBJ2-5, with 7 nucleotides matching TRBD2. V lost 5 bases, J lost 11 bases, and 14 bases stayed unmatched. Germline-derived CDR1 and CDR2 are SQVTM and ANQGSEA. The CDR3 spans 13 residues. The CDR3 DNA follows: TGCAGCGTTAGGTCTAGCGGACCCCTTGAGCAGTACTTC. It is translated as CSVRSSGPLEQYF.

V gene TRBV29-1 combines with J gene TRBJ2-5, with no clear D. The ends were cut back, 3 bases at V and 11 bases at J, with 16 bases in the middle. This CDR3 is built from 12 residues. Germline V gives CDR1 SQVTM, CDR2 ANQGSEA. CDR3: CSVDPKYNEQYF. In DNA form, the CDR3 reads TGCAGCGTTGACCCCAAGTACAATGAGCAGTACTTC.

The chain has TRBV5-5 and TRBJ2-1; 9 bases match TRBD1. This CDR3 comprises 17 residues. Germline V gene data show CDR1 as SGHKS and CDR2 as YYEKEE (reference sequence). V was pared by 0 bases and J by 6 bases, with 10 bases of the junction left unmatched. The CDR3 region is CASSLVFGTGRLNEQFF. Written as DNA, the CDR3 is TGTGCCAGCAGCTTGGTCTTCGGGACAGGGAGACTCAATGAGCAGTTCTTC.

The chain employs TRBV20-1 and TRBJ1-1; D remains unclear. There are 13 residues in the CDR3. Trimming cost V 6 bases and J 0 bases, with 11 bases left between them. CDR1 and CDR2 (germline): DFQATT, SNEGSKA (reference sequence). The CDR3 DNA reads as TGCAGTGCCCGGATGTCCCTGAACACTGAAGCTTTCTTT. It codes for CSARMSLNTEAFF.

This clonotype was picked up a small number of times. CDR3 nucleotide sequence: TGTGCCAGAGACAGGGGATTGGACGAGCAGTACTTC. This gives the protein CARDRGLDEQYF. J is TRBJ2-5 and V is TRBV28; 8 nucleotides agree with TRBD1. The J call may be mistaken, given a closer DNA end match to TRBJ2-7. CDR1 and CDR2 (germline): MDHEN, SYDVKM. The CDR3 length is 12 residues.

This clonotype showed up just a few times. The chain uses TRBV14 and TRBJ2-1; 15 bases match TRBD2. Germline V gene lookup returns CDR1 SGHDN and CDR2 FVKESK. The length of the CDR3 is 17 residues. The V segment lost 5 bases and the J segment 1 base; nucleotides outside the gene matches: 3. In DNA, the CDR3 is TGTGCCAGCAGCGGGACTAGCGGGGGGACATCCTACAATGAGCAGTTCTTC. This sequence encodes CASSGTSGGTSYNEQFF.

This chain joins TRBV4-3 and TRBJ1-2; perhaps TRBD1 as D (6 bases). The CDR3 sequence is 16 residues long. V was trimmed by 2 bases and J by 6 bases, leaving 19 bases between them. Germline loops: CDR1 LGHNA, CDR2 YSLEER. The DNA of the CDR3 is TGCGCCAGCAGCCAATGGAATTGGGGGGGCACGGATGGCTACACCTTC. Residues: CASSQWNWGGTDGYTF.

The chain couples TRBV2 to TRBJ2-3; 10 nucleotides line up with TRBD1. J gave up 6 bases and V 8 bases, and 11 bases lay outside the gene matches. CDR3 size: 15 residues. Per the germline V gene, CDR1 is SNHLY and CDR2 is FYNNEI. CDR3 bases: TGTGCCAGCCGCGGACAGGGGGATGTAATGGATACGCAGTATTTT. Protein sequence: CASRGQGDVMDTQYF.

This clonotype came up a few times. The chain joins TRBV9 to TRBJ2-1; D unclear. From germline, CDR1 is SGDLS and CDR2 YYNGEE. V lost 0 bases and J lost 3, with 10 bases in between. This CDR3 spans 15 amino acids. The CDR3 DNA follows: TGTGCCAGCAGCGTAGGTGGTCCCCTCTACAATGAGCAGTTCTTC. Protein sequence: CASSVGGPLYNEQFF.

This clonotype came up a few times. The chain couples TRBV12-3 or TRBV12-4 to TRBJ2-3; 7 nucleotides agree with TRBD2. The length of the CDR3 is 13 residues. V dropped 6 bases and J dropped 10; count of bases not matched to a gene: 10. The CDR3 DNA is TGTGCCAGCAGCCCCAGCGGGAACCCCTCGCAGTATTTT. Translating it yields CASSPSGNPSQYF.

The rearrangement links TRBV20-1 to TRBJ1-1, with D hard to call. V was shortened by 7 bases and J by 0 bases, with 6 bases between the two germline ends. CDR1 and CDR2 from the germline V gene are DFQATT and SNEGSKA (reference sequence). The CDR3 has 11 residues. DNA of the CDR3: TGCAGTGTCTTAGTGAACACTGAAGCTTTCTTT. Its protein product is CSVLVNTEAFF.

As regards this clonotype: A junction end diverges from the germline sequence, so it may reflect a read error. The CDR3 protein is CAGSGALAGIYNEQFF. The DNA of the CDR3 is TGTGCCGGCAGCGGCGCCCTAGCGGGAATCTACAATGAGCAGTTCTTC. This chain uses TRBV12-3 or TRBV12-4 with TRBJ2-1; TRBD2 matches at 9 bases. This CDR3 comprises 16 residues.

This clonotype was counted many times. The chain recombines TRBV29-1 with TRBJ2-7; D remains unclear. The V gene lost 0 bases and the J gene lost 7 bases, with 4 bases spanning the gap. Germline V gene lookup returns CDR1 SQVTM and CDR2 ANQGSEA. This CDR3 region has 10 residues. The CDR3 sequence is CSVEDREQYF. CDR3 coding DNA: TGCAGCGTTGAAGACAGGGAGCAGTACTTC.

V is TRBV20-1 and J is TRBJ2-3, with 10 bases aligning to TRBD1. From germline, CDR1 is DFQATT and CDR2 SNEGSKA (reference sequence). The V gene end was trimmed by 3 bases and the J gene end by 5 bases; junction bases not matched to a gene: 8. The CDR3 loop spans 15 amino acids. The CDR3: CSASETGGFRDTQYF. For the CDR3, the DNA is TGCAGTGCTAGTGAGACAGGGGGCTTTCGAGATACGCAGTATTTT.

The chain combines TRBV5-1 with TRBJ2-7, with 8 bases matching TRBD2. V shed 0 bases and J 3 bases; nucleotides not matched to a gene: 5. The CDR3 runs 15 residues. Germline CDR1 is SGHRS and CDR2 is YFSETQ. This CDR3 is CASSLVSGDHYEQYF. CDR3 DNA sequence: TGCGCCAGCAGCTTGGTTAGCGGGGACCACTACGAGCAGTACTTC.

This chain connects TRBV2 to TRBJ2-3, with D tentatively TRBD2 (6 bases). The CDR3 sequence is 15 residues long. V was clipped by 4 bases and J by 1 base, with 12 bases between them. Germline V lookup: CDR1 SNHLY, CDR2 FYNNEI. The CDR3 coding sequence is TGTGCCAGCAGTGGGCGGGGCAGTCGCACAGATACGCAGTATTTT. Translating it yields CASSGRGSRTDTQYF.

This chain uses TRBV20-1 with TRBJ1-6; D is perhaps TRBD1 (5 bases). Trimming left V 6 bases short and J 9 bases short, with 15 bases between. The CDR3 loop spans 13 amino acids. CDR1 is DFQATT, CDR2 SNEGSKA, per germline (reference sequence). The CDR3 DNA reads TGCAGTGCCCCCGCAGGGATCGGTTCACCCCTCCACTTT. As protein: CSAPAGIGSPLHF.

V and J are TRBV3-1 and TRBJ2-5; D may be TRBD2 (5 bases). Germline V gene data show CDR1 as LGHDT and CDR2 as YNNKEL (reference sequence). V was clipped by 6 bases and J by 5 bases, with 19 bases between them. This CDR3 is 15 amino acids long. In DNA form, the CDR3 reads TGTGCCAGCAGAGCCATGACTCCGGGGTTGGAGACCCAGTACTTC. Translating it yields CASRAMTPGLETQYF.

The chain links TRBV20-1 to TRBJ1-2, with D perhaps TRBD1 (5 bases). V lost 6 bases and J lost 6, with 11 bases in between. The CDR3 has 11 residues. In germline, CDR1 is DFQATT, CDR2 SNEGSKA (reference sequence). CDR3 sequence reads: CSAKTGNGYTF. In DNA, the CDR3 is TGCAGTGCAAAAACAGGCAATGGCTACACCTTC.